Each of the 7 T cell receptor beta chains below was sequenced from the same sample in a study of T-cell reconstitution after alpha-beta-depleted transplantation in children. Molecular barcoding with unique molecular identifiers was used for the TCRbeta library. In TCRdb, the PCR reads were re-called with MiXCR into one record per CDR3 protein. The table has just under 550,000 distinct CDR3 sequences, approximately 20% seen once. This specimen consisted of PBMCs from the stem cell graft donor, obtained from the stem cell graft. These TCRs come from a human donor who donated a stem cell graft to a child with acute lymphoblastic leukemia.

The chain combines TRBV29-1 with TRBJ2-3; D may be TRBD2 (5 bases). Trimming removed 4 bases at V and 0 bases at J, with 11 bases between. The CDR3 runs to 14 residues. The germline V gene encodes CDR1 SQVTM and CDR2 ANQGSEA. This CDR3 reads CSVAGRVSTDTQYF. In DNA form, the CDR3 reads TGCAGCGTTGCCGGGCGGGTAAGCACAGATACGCAGTATTTT.

The genes are TRBV15 and TRBJ2-7; D remains unclear. Germline values: CDR1 LNHNV, CDR2 YYDKDF (reference sequence). The CDR3 runs 15 residues. Trimming shortened V by 4 bases and J by 2 bases, and 15 bases separated the two germline ends. This CDR3 is CATSTNRNGAYEQYF. The CDR3 DNA is TGTGCCACCAGCACGAATCGCAACGGCGCCTACGAGCAGTACTTC.

This clonotype has just a few counts. This chain connects TRBV20-1 to TRBJ2-7; 10 bases align to TRBD2. V dropped 2 bases and J dropped 5; count of bases not matched to a gene: 6. Germline CDR1 and CDR2: DFQATT and SNEGSKA (reference sequence). There are 14 residues in the CDR3. Here the CDR3 DNA reads TGCAGTGCTAGATCAGCGGGAGGGCCCCACGAGCAGTACTTC. Amino acids: CSARSAGGPHEQYF.

V is TRBV11-2 and J is TRBJ2-1, with D perhaps matching TRBD2 (6 bases). V was shortened by 6 bases and J by 4 bases, with 25 bases between the two germline ends. Germline loops: CDR1 SGHAT, CDR2 FQNNGV. This CDR3 is 18 amino acids long. CDR3 DNA: TGTGCCAGCAGGTACACAGTTTGGCCAGGCGGGGTATACAATGAGCAGTTCTTC. The encoded protein is CASRYTVWPGGVYNEQFF.

This clonotype was recorded a few times. The J gene is TRBJ1-5, the V gene TRBV12-3 or TRBV12-4; D perhaps matches TRBD1 (5 bases). V gave up 9 bases and J gave up 9 bases, with 21 bases separating them. The CDR3 has 14 residues. The CDR3 DNA is TGTGCCAGTTCTGGGGGTCAGCCCGGTAGGCCCCAGCATTTT. This translates into CASSGGQPGRPQHF.

The chain uses TRBV27 and TRBJ2-3; 10 nucleotides line up with TRBD1. CDR1 and CDR2 from the germline V gene are MNHEY and SMNVEV (reference sequence). Trimming cost V 3 bases and J 4 bases; bases outside gene matches: 7. This CDR3 contains 16 residues. In DNA form, the CDR3 reads TGTGCCAGCAGTTTCATTGGTGGGACAGGGGCAGATACGCAGTATTTT. Translating it yields CASSFIGGTGADTQYF.

This clonotype was counted at least ten times. This rearrangement joins TRBV5-1 to TRBJ1-2; no definite D call. Germline V gives CDR1 SGHRS, CDR2 YFSETQ. V was pared by 6 bases and J by 4 bases, with 13 bases between. This CDR3 spans 13 amino acids. CDR3 bases: TGCGCCAGCACACCTGGACCCGGCTATGGCTACACCTTC. The encoded protein is CASTPGPGYGYTF.